A selection of T cell receptor beta chains follows, all from one sample in a study of OX40 agonist ivuxolimab in advanced cancers. Measured with immunoSEQ multiplex PCR; TCRdb has only the in-frame clones, and not every one. The sample records about 90,000 clones, approximately 85% being singletons. The sequenced sample was CD4+ or CD8+ T cells sorted from blood, obtained in a trial of the OX40 agonist ivuxolimab. The receptors were sampled from an adult with an advanced solid tumor such as melanoma, head and neck, liver or kidney cancer. Both conserved end residues are part of each CDR3.

v_gene: TRBV5-1; len: 16; CDR3aa: CASSPTPDRANYGYTF
v_gene: TRBV11-2; len: 14; CDR3aa: CASSFYRAVGELFF
v_gene: TRBV6-1; len: 14; CDR3aa: CASSEWGQGIEAFF
v_gene: TRBV11-2; len: 14; CDR3aa: CASSLVRQNYGYTF
v_gene: TRBV23-1; len: 14; CDR3aa: CASSQSPASDTQYF
v_gene: TRBV6-5; len: 15; CDR3aa: CASSRNRGRPDTQYF
v_gene: TRBV11-2; len: 16; CDR3aa: CASSLGLIAITGELFF
v_gene: TRBV5-1; len: 16; CDR3aa: CASSLISGTSTDTQYF
v_gene: TRBV5-1; len: 15; CDR3aa: CASSRTSVGGETQYF
v_gene: TRBV18; len: 14; CDR3aa: CASSPGLGNQPQHF
v_gene: TRBV10-3; len: 14; CDR3aa: CATFQREVGNEQFF
v_gene: TRBV7-3; len: 17; CDR3aa: CASSQRGGPANTGELFF
v_gene: TRBV2; len: 13; CDR3aa: CASTREVDTEAFF
v_gene: TRBV18; len: 12; CDR3aa: CASSPLRLEQFF
v_gene: TRBV6-1; len: 12; CDR3aa: CASSAGTDTQYF
v_gene: TRBV5-6; len: 12; CDR3aa: CASSSREGIQYF
v_gene: TRBV10-3; len: 13; CDR3aa: CAVRGGPGDEQFF
v_gene: TRBV7-6; len: 16; CDR3aa: CASSLVDGGAGNTIYF
v_gene: TRBV7-9; len: 18; CDR3aa: CASSSTYLLAGGPNEQYF
v_gene: TRBV5-1; len: 16; CDR3aa: CASSLLAGASDNEQFF
v_gene: TRBV5-6; len: 14; CDR3aa: CASSLTGGLTEAFF